This TCR beta chain came from a study of metastatic and nonmetastatic thyroid tumors. Study-wide context: Malignant and benign thyroid patients had repertoires compared in peripheral blood and tumor or nodule tissue.

TCRdb used MiXCR to call clones anew from the PCR reads. This repertoire shows fewer than 50,000 clones, 28% found once; its top ten account for over 8%. This clone has just one count. Patients underwent thyroid surgery, and none had received any treatment before it. In germline, CDR1 is DFQATT, CDR2 SNEGSKA (reference sequence). V lost 6 bases and J 7 bases, leaving 19 bases between the germline ends. The CDR3 is made up of 14 amino acids. The clonotype originates from a male donor with papillary thyroid cancer or a benign thyroid nodule (not recorded which). Some clones in this sample may be carry-over from other donors' samples. V is TRBV20-1 and J is TRBJ2-1; the D gene is possibly TRBD2 (6 bases). Sequencing was done on a sample of blood. CDR3 bases: TGCAGTGCCCTGACTAGAGGGAGCGTAAATGAGCAGTTCTTC. Protein: CSALTRGSVNEQFF.